This is a list of T cell receptor beta chains from one sample in a study of blood T cell repertoires in COVID-19. Sequencing used immunoSEQ multiplex PCR; TCRdb keeps in-frame clones, though not all of them. Of 210,000 or so clones listed, roughly nine tenths are singletons. Sequencing input: peripheral blood. These receptors were obtained from a woman between 45 and 60 years old with acute or convalescent COVID-19. Each CDR3 is given with its conserved first and last residue. The D gene is left open where the match is weak. Some rows have no size entry. The others give once, few or many, or a class for an expanded clone.

D: .
J: TRBJ2-1
V: TRBV7-5
size: .
CDR3: CVRSLDVRRGRVRNEQFF
DNA: TGTGTCAGAAGCTTAGACGTTAGGCGGGGACGGGTACGTAATGAGCAGTTCTTC

D: TRBD1
J: TRBJ2-7
V: TRBV10-3
size: .
CDR3: CAISDQGTGVYEQYF
DNA: TGTGCCATCAGTGATCAGGGGACAGGGGTGTACGAGCAGTACTTC

D: .
J: TRBJ1-1
V: TRBV9
size: .
CDR3: CASSVGASNTEAFF
DNA: TGTGCCAGCAGCGTAGGGGCCAGCAACACTGAAGCTTTCTTT

D: .
J: TRBJ2-2
V: TRBV7-2
size: .
CDR3: CASSPTGDTGELFF
DNA: TGTGCCAGCAGCCCGACGGGGGACACCGGGGAGCTGTTTTTT

D: TRBD1
J: TRBJ2-7
V: TRBV7-8
size: .
CDR3: CASSLTGQGYEQYF
DNA: TGTGCCAGCAGCTTAACGGGACAGGGCTACGAGCAGTACTTC

D: .
J: TRBJ2-1
V: TRBV7-2
size: .
CDR3: CASNLLESSYNEQFF
DNA: TGTGCCAGCAACCTGTTAGAGAGCTCCTACAATGAGCAGTTCTTC

D: .
J: TRBJ2-5
V: TRBV7-2
size: .
CDR3: CASSRGPETQYF
DNA: TGTGCCAGCAGCAGGGGCCCTGAGACCCAGTACTTC

D: TRBD1
J: TRBJ1-2
V: TRBV6-5
size: .
CDR3: CASRTGAGYGYTF
DNA: TGTGCCAGCAGGACAGGGGCCGGATATGGCTACACCTTC

D: .
J: TRBJ2-1
V: TRBV5-1
size: .
CDR3: CASSSGRTPSYEQFF
DNA: TGCGCCAGCAGCTCGGGGAGGACCCCCAGTTATGAGCAGTTCTTC

D: TRBD1
J: TRBJ1-2
V: TRBV7-2
size: few
CDR3: CASSGQGRRGYGYTF
DNA: TGTGCCAGCAGCGGACAGGGAAGAAGAGGGTATGGCTACACCTTC

D: TRBD2
J: TRBJ2-7
V: TRBV4-3
size: .
CDR3: CASSQGPGLAGGPEQYF
DNA: TGCGCCAGCAGCCAAGGGCCGGGACTAGCGGGAGGGCCCGAGCAGTACTTC

D: .
J: TRBJ2-2
V: TRBV7-9
size: .
CDR3: CASSRGTGELFF
DNA: TGTGCCAGCAGTCGGGGAACCGGGGAGCTGTTTTTT

D: .
J: TRBJ1-5
V: TRBV2
size: .
CDR3: CASSPTYNQPQHF
DNA: TGTGCCAGCAGTCCTACCTACAATCAGCCCCAGCATTTT

D: .
J: TRBJ1-2
V: TRBV24-1
size: .
CDR3: CATSGAQGYGYTF
DNA: TGTGCCACCAGTGGGGCCCAGGGATATGGCTACACCTTC

D: .
J: TRBJ2-7
V: TRBV29-1
size: .
CDR3: CSVDSGGYEQYF
DNA: TGCAGCGTTGACTCCGGGGGCTACGAGCAGTACTTC

D: .
J: TRBJ2-5
V: TRBV30
size: .
CDR3: CAWSVWQQETQYF
DNA: TGTGCCTGGAGTGTATGGCAGCAAGAGACCCAGTACTTC

D: .
J: TRBJ2-5
V: TRBV9
size: once
CDR3: CASSGGVRETQYF
DNA: TGTGCCAGCAGCGGGGGGGTGCGAGAGACCCAGTACTTC